This TCR beta chain was identified during a study of control samples from healthy donors and cancer patients. Looked up from germline, CDR1 is MNHEY and CDR2 is SVGAGI. V lost 5 bases to trimming and J lost 11 bases, with 16 bases between them. The CDR3 sequence is 13 residues long. Profiled with immunoSEQ multiplex PCR; TCRdb holds only in-frame clones, not every one. The sample includes more than 35,000 clones, roughly 94% of them seen just once. This clone was picked up one time. This rearrangement joins TRBV6-5 to TRBJ2-1, with D unclear. The specimen sequenced was blood. The clonotype was recovered from a man between 60 and 75 years old in good health. CDR3 coding DNA: TGTGCCAGCAGTCGAACAGAAGTTCCCAAGCAGTTCTTC. This sequence encodes CASSRTEVPKQFF.